The source of this T cell receptor beta chain is a study of shared clonotypes between healthy human individuals. Assay used: immunoSEQ multiplex PCR; TCRdb lists only in-frame clones, some missing. The profile shows just over 2,000,000 clones, about 95% of them singletons. Naive CD45RA+ and memory CD45RA-negative subsets were split from CD4+ cells. Comments on this clone: Its antigen is not known.

Germline CDR1 reads SGHVS; CDR2 reads FNYEAQ. Between the trimmed V and J ends, which lost 1 base and 1 base, there was a span of 5 bases. There are 14 residues in the CDR3. The study's findings and limits: Naive subsets generally exceeded memory subsets in estimated richness. Only blood was sampled; tissue repertoires likely differ.

The chain employs TRBV7-6 and TRBJ2-1; TRBD2 is a possible D gene (5 bases). The TCR originated in a man aged 18 to 30 in good health. Sequenced: naive CD4+ T cells sorted from blood. Sample subset: CD45RA+ positively selected. Here the CDR3 reads CASSLGTSYNEQFF. CDR3 bases: TGTGCCAGCAGCTTAGGGACTTCCTACAATGAGCAGTTCTTC.